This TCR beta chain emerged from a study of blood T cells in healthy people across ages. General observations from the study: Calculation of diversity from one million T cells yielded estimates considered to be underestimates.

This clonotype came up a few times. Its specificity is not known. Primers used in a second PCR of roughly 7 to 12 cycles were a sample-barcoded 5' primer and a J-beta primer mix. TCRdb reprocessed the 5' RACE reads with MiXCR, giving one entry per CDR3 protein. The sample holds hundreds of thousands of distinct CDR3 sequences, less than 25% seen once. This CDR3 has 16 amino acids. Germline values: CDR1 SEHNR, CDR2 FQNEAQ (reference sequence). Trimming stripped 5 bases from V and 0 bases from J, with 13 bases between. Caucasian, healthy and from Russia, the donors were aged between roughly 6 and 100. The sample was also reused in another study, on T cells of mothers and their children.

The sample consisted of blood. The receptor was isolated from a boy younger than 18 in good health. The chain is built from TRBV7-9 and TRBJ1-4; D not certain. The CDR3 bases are TGTGCCAGCAGCCGAACCAGACAACCAACTAATGAAAAACTGTTTTTT. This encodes CASSRTRQPTNEKLFF.